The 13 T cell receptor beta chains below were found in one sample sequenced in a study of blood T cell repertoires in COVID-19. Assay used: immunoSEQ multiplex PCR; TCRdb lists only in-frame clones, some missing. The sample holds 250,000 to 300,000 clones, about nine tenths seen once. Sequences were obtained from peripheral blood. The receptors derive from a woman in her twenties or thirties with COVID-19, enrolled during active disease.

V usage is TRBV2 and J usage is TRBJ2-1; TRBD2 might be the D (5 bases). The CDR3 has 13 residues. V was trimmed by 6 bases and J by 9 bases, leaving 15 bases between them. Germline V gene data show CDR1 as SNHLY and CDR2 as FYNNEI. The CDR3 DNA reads TGTGCCAGCAGGCGGCGGGTGGAGTTTGAGCAGTTCTTC. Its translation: CASRRRVEFEQFF.

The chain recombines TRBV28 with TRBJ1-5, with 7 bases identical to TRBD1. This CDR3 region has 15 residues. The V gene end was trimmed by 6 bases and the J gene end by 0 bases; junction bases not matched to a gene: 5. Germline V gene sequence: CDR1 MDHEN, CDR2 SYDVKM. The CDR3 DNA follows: TGTGCCAGCAGCCGACAGGGTAATAGCAATCAGCCCCAGCATTTT. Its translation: CASSRQGNSNQPQHF. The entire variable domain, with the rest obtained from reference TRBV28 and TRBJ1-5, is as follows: DVKVTQSSRYLVKRTGEKVFLECVQDMDHENMFWYRQDPGLGLRLIYFSYDVKMKEKGDIPEGYSVSREKKERFSLILESASTNQTSMYLCASSRQGNSNQPQHFGDGTRLSIL.

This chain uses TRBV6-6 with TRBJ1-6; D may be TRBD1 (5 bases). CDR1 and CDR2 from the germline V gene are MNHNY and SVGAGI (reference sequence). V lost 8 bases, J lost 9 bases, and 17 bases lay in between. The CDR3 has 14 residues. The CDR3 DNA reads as TGTGCCAGCCGAACGCGGGGGGGAGGTTCACCCCTCCACTTT. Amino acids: CASRTRGGGSPLHF.

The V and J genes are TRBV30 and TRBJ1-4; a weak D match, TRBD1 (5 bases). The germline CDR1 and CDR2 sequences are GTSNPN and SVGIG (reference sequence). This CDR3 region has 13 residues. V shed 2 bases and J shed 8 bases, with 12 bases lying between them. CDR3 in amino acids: CAWSLWRGEKLFF. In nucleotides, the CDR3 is TGTGCCTGGAGTTTGTGGAGGGGCGAAAAACTGTTTTTT.

The CDR3 loop is CASSVWTSGDEQFF. For the CDR3, the DNA is TGTGCCAGCAGTGTGTGGACTAGCGGTGATGAGCAGTTCTTC. This chain uses TRBV2 with TRBJ2-1; 10 bases align to TRBD2. CDR1 is SNHLY, CDR2 FYNNEI, per germline. This CDR3 spans 14 amino acids. The V and J ends lost 4 bases and 8 bases, in that order; junction bases with no gene match: 5.

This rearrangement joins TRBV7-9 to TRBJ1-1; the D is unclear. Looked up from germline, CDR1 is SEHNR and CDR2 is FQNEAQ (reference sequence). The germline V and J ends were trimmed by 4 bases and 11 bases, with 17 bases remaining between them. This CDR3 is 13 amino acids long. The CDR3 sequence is CASSSPNTETAFF. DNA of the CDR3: TGTGCCAGCAGCTCCCCCAACACGGAGACCGCTTTCTTT.

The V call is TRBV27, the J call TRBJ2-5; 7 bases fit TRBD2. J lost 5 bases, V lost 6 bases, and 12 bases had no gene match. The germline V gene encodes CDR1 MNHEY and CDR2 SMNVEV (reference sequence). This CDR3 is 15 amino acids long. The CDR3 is CASSIAGFDVETQYF. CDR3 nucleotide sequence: TGTGCCAGCAGCATAGCGGGTTTCGACGTGGAGACCCAGTACTTC.

As DNA, the CDR3 is TGCGCCAGCAGCTTGGGATTGGGCCAAAGCACCTACGAGCAGTACTTC. This translates into CASSLGLGQSTYEQYF. The chain links TRBV5-1 to TRBJ2-7, with D unresolved. Germline values: CDR1 SGHRS, CDR2 YFSETQ. The CDR3 totals 16 residues. V shed 0 bases and J shed 2 bases, with 15 bases lying between them.

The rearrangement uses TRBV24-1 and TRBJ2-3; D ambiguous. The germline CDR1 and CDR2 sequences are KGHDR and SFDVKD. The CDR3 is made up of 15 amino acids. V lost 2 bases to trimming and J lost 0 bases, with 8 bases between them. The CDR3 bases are TGTGCCACCAGTGATTCTCTCCTTAGCACAGATACGCAGTATTTT. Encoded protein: CATSDSLLSTDTQYF.

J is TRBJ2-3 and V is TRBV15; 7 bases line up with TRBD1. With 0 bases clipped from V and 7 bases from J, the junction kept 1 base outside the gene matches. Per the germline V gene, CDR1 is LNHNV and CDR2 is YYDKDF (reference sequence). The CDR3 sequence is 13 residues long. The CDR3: CATSREQGHTQYF. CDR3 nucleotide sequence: TGTGCCACCAGCAGAGAACAGGGGCATACGCAGTATTTT.

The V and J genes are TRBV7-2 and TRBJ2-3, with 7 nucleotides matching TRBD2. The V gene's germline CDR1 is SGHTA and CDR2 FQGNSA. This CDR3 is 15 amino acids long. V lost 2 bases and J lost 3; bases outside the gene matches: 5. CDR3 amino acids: CASSLQGGRTDTQYF. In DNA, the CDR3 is TGTGCCAGCAGCTTACAGGGAGGGAGGACAGATACGCAGTATTTT.

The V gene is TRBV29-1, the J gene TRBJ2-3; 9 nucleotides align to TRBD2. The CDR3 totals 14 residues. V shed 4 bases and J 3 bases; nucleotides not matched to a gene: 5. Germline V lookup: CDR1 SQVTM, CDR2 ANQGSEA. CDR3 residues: CSVVAGAGTDTQYF. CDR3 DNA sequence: TGCAGCGTTGTAGCGGGAGCGGGGACAGATACGCAGTATTTT.

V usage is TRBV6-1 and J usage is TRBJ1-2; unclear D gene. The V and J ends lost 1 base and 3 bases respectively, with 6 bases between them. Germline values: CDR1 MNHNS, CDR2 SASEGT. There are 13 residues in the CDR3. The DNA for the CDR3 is TGTGCCAGCAGTGAAGTCAGGTACTATGGCTACACCTTC. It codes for CASSEVRYYGYTF.